This T cell receptor (beta chain) was found in a study of shared clonotypes between healthy human individuals. Overall study: Aged between 18 and 49, the donors were a couple of women and three men. The study used three CD4 naive, three CD4 memory, two CD8 naive and one CD8 memory plate per donor.

Findings and limits, study-wide: Clonotype sharing among donors was expected to depend on sequencing depth.

With regard to this clone: Its target is unknown.

Positively selected for CCR7, the CD45RO-negative cells used as naive CD8 cells excluded terminally differentiated effector memory CD45RA+ cells. Germline CDR1 is LNHNV and CDR2 is YYDKDF (reference sequence). V was cut by 3 bases and J by 8 bases, with 10 bases left in between. CDR3 length: 12 amino acids. The assay was immunoSEQ multiplex PCR, and TCRdb's table has in-frame clones only and misses some. The table lists roughly 600,000 clones, 98% of them singletons. The origin of this receptor is a man younger than 40 in good health. Sequencing was done on a sample of naive CD8+ T cells sorted from blood. V is TRBV15 and J is TRBJ1-2, with a tentative D call TRBD1 (5 bases). Here the CDR3 DNA reads TGTGCCACCAGCAGTTGGGGACGCGGCTACACCTTC. Protein: CATSSWGRGYTF.